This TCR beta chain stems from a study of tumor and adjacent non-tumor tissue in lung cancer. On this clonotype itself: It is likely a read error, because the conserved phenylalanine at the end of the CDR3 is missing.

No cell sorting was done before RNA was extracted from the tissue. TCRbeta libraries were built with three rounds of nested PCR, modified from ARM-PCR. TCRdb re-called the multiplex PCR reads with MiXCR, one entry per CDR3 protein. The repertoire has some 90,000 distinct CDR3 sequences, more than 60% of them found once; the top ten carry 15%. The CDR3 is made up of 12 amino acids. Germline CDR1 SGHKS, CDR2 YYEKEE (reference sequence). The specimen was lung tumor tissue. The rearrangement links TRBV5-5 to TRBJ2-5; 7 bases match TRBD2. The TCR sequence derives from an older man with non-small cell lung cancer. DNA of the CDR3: TGTACCAGCAACGGTTCCGCGGGGGCCCAGTACCTC. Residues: CTSNGSAGAQYL.